This is a list of T cell receptor beta chains from one sample in a study of blood T cell repertoires in COVID-19. Sequencing was performed with immunoSEQ multiplex PCR; in TCRdb, only in-frame clones are kept and a portion is missing. The sample lists under 250,000 clones; about 84% were seen once. The sequenced sample consisted of PBMCs or T cells enriched from blood (not recorded which). The receptor source for this set is a man aged 55 to 70 who had recovered from COVID-19. Both conserved end residues are part of each CDR3. Fields, in order: D gene, V gene, J gene, clone size, CDR3 length, CDR3 DNA, CDR3 protein. A D gene is named only where the DNA matches it firmly. Expanded clones are given a class, and other clones once, few, many or no size at all.

-	TRBV12-3/TRBV12-4	TRBJ1-2	few	12	TGTGCCAGCAGTTTTAGTATGTATGGCTACACCTTC	CASSFSMYGYTF
-	TRBV4-3	TRBJ1-1	-	15	TGCGCCAGCAGCCAAGAAGCAGGAGGGAACACTGAAGCTTTCTTT	CASSQEAGGNTEAFF
TRBD1	TRBV25-1	TRBJ1-2	-	15	TGTGCCAGCAGTGACACAGGGGAGAAAAGCTATGGCTACACCTTC	CASSDTGEKSYGYTF
-	TRBV5-6	TRBJ1-3	-	15	TGTGCCAGCAGCTTTGAGACAGTAGGTGGAAACACCATATATTTT	CASSFETVGGNTIYF
-	TRBV4-1	TRBJ2-7	-	15	TGCGCCAGCAGCCACCCGGGCCAGGGAACCTACGAGCAGTACTTC	CASSHPGQGTYEQYF
-	TRBV27	TRBJ1-5	-	16	TGTGCCAGCAGTTTCCAGGGGAGAGGTAGCAATCAGCCCCAGCATTTT	CASSFQGRGSNQPQHF
-	TRBV4-3	TRBJ1-3	medium-sized	18	TGCGCCAGCAGCCAAGACCGAGTCGGACAGACCTCTGGAAACACCATATATTTT	CASSQDRVGQTSGNTIYF
TRBD1	TRBV5-6	TRBJ1-2	-	14	TGTGCCAGCAGCTTTCAGGGGGCTGAGTATGGCTACACCTTC	CASSFQGAEYGYTF
TRBD1	TRBV19	TRBJ1-1	-	14	TGTGCCAGTAGTAGGGACAGTCTGAACACTGAAGCTTTCTTT	CASSRDSLNTEAFF
-	TRBV6-5	TRBJ2-7	few	15	TGTGCCAGCAGCCTAACCGGGACTCCCGGGTACGAGCAGTACTTC	CASSLTGTPGYEQYF
TRBD1	TRBV12-3/TRBV12-4	TRBJ2-5	-	12	TGTGCCAGCAGTGGACAGGGTGAGACCCAGTACTTC	CASSGQGETQYF
TRBD2	TRBV4-3	TRBJ2-1	-	15	TGCGCCAGCAGCCAAGCCGGGACTATCTACAATGAGCAGTTCTTC	CASSQAGTIYNEQFF
-	TRBV11-2	TRBJ2-1	-	12	TGTGCCAGCAGCTTAGGGGGAGGTATGGAGTTCTTC	CASSLGGGMEFF
-	TRBV27	TRBJ2-7	-	16	TGTGCCAGCAGTTTTGTAGGAGGTCTAGCCGCCTACGAGCAGTACTTC	CASSFVGGLAAYEQYF
-	TRBV9	TRBJ1-2	-	14	TGTGCCAGCAGCGTAATGGGTGGACTGGGGGGCTACACCTTC	CASSVMGGLGGYTF
-	TRBV28	TRBJ2-2	-	11	TGTGCCAGCAGACACAACGGGGAGCTGTTTTTT	CASRHNGELFF
-	TRBV19	TRBJ1-1	-	14	TGTGCCAGTAGGGGGCTCATGGGGAACACTGAAGCTTTCTTT	CASRGLMGNTEAFF
-	TRBV7-2	TRBJ1-4	-	16	TGTGCCAGCAGCTTAGCTGCCGGCGAGCCAGGGGAAAAACTGTTTTTT	CASSLAAGEPGEKLFF
TRBD1	TRBV18	TRBJ1-1	-	12	TGTGCCAGCTCACCGGGGACAGATGAAGCTTTCTTT	CASSPGTDEAFF
TRBD2	TRBV11-2	TRBJ2-7	-	14	TGTGCCAGCAGCTTAAGCGGGAGCTCCTACGAGCAGTACTTC	CASSLSGSSYEQYF
TRBD1	TRBV19	TRBJ1-6	few	17	TGTGCCAGTAATCCCGGGACAGGGAGCTCCTATAATTCACCCCTCCACTTT	CASNPGTGSSYNSPLHF
TRBD1	TRBV12-3/TRBV12-4	TRBJ1-2	once	13	TGTGCCAGCAGTCGTCAGGGGGCGCATGGCTACACCTTC	CASSRQGAHGYTF
-	TRBV24-1	TRBJ1-2	-	16	TGTGCCACCAGTGATCCGGGGCCAGGGGTCGGTGATGGCTACACCTTC	CATSDPGPGVGDGYTF
TRBD2	TRBV5-1	TRBJ2-5	-	14	TGCGCCAGCAGAAGACTAGCGGGGGAGGAGACCCAGTACTTC	CASRRLAGEETQYF
-	TRBV18	TRBJ1-6	-	13	TGTGCCAGCTCACCAAGGGGTGGCTCACCCCTCCACTTT	CASSPRGGSPLHF
TRBD1	TRBV5-5	TRBJ1-2	-	15	TGTGCCAGCAGCTTGGGCCAGACAGGGCCCTATGGCTACACCTTC	CASSLGQTGPYGYTF